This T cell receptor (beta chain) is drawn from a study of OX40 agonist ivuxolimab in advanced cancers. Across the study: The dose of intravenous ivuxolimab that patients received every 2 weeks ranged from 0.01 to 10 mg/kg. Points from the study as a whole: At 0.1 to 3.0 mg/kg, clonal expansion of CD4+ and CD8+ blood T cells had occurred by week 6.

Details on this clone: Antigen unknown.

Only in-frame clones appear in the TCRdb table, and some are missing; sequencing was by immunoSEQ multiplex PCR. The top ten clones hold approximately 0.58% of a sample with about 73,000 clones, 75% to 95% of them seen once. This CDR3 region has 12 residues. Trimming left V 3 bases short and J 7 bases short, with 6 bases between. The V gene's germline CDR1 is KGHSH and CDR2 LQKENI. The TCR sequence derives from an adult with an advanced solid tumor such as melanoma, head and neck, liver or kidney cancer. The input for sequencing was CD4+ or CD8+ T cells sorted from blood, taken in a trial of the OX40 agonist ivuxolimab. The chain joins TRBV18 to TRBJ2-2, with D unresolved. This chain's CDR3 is CASSPAVGELFF. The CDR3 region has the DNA TGTGCCAGCTCACCTGCAGTCGGGGAGCTGTTTTTT.